In this sample, the clone carrying this T cell receptor beta chain turned up many times. Its target is unknown. Researchers amplified the TCR beta CDR3 regions from RNA transcripts. When the TCR CDR3 underwent first-round RT-PCR, the HTBI primer set was used. TCRdb independently ran MiXCR on the multiplex PCR reads; one entry per CDR3 protein. Found here are 300,000 to 400,000 distinct CDR3 sequences, roughly 13% of them singletons; the top ten hold 9.2%. The data belong to a study of T cells in Graves' hyperthyroidism and ophthalmopathy. Study details: Peripheral blood was secured at the point of initial diagnosis, before any treatment.

Per the germline V gene, CDR1 is SNHLY and CDR2 is FYNNEI. The V gene lost 0 bases and the J gene lost 8 bases, with 16 bases spanning the gap. This CDR3 has 15 residues. Study findings and constraints: Most clonotypes expanded in thyroid above 0.001 were likewise present in blood.

Newly diagnosed hyperthyroidism, duration under 2 months, in patients aged 18 to 65. The origin of this receptor is a woman between 18 and 29 years old with Graves' hyperthyroidism. The chain uses TRBV2 and TRBJ1-2; D remains unclear. The specimen sequenced was blood. The CDR3 is CASSEAPGLPNGYTF. The CDR3 DNA is TGTGCCAGCAGTGAAGCCCCCGGACTTCCGAACGGCTACACCTTC.